These 26 T cell receptor beta chains were sequenced from one sample in a study of blood T cells in healthy people across ages. Together with a sample-barcoded 5' primer, a J-beta primer mix was included in a second PCR lasting about 6 to 11 cycles. One entry per CDR3 protein results from TCRdb running MiXCR on the 5' RACE reads. The table records some 930,000 distinct CDR3 sequences, just under 30% of them present only once. These data were also reused for a study on T cells of mothers and their children.

Input material: blood. Receptors were obtained from a woman between 40 and 50 years old in good health.

This clonotype was seen at least ten times. This sequence joins TRBV29-1 and TRBJ2-6, with D tentatively TRBD1 (6 bases). Trimming removed 3 bases from V and 0 bases from J, with 9 bases in between. Germline lookup yields CDR1 SQVTM and CDR2 ANQGSEA. The CDR3 sequence is 15 residues long. The CDR3: CSVEGRGSGANVLTF. The CDR3 coding sequence is TGCAGCGTTGAGGGCAGGGGCTCTGGGGCCAACGTCCTGACTTTC.

This clonotype has at least ten counts. The chain couples TRBV7-9 to TRBJ2-1; tentative D call: TRBD1 (5 bases). V shed 4 bases and J shed 8 bases, with 9 bases lying between them. The CDR3 length is 12 residues. CDR1 is SEHNR, CDR2 FQNEAQ, per germline (reference sequence). CDR3 bases: TGTGCCAGCAGCTCCAAGGGGTATGAGCAGTTCTTC. Its translation: CASSSKGYEQFF.

This clonotype has just a few counts. The chain links TRBV30 to TRBJ2-7, with D perhaps TRBD1 or TRBD2 (5 bases each). The CDR3 totals 12 residues. The germline gives CDR1 GTSNPN, CDR2 SVGIG (reference sequence). V lost 4 bases and J lost 8, with 15 bases in between. In DNA, the CDR3 is TGTGCCTGGAATTACGGGACGTCCCAGCAGTACTTC. This translates into CAWNYGTSQQYF. The full variable domain, rest sourced from reference TRBV30 and TRBJ2-7, is SQTIHQWPATLVQPVGSPLSLECTVEGTSNPNLYWYRQAAGRGLQLLFYSVGIGQISSEVPQNLSASRPQDRQFILSSKKLLLSDSGFYLCAWNYGTSQQYFGPGTRLTVT.

The chain links TRBV20-1 to TRBJ1-2; TRBD1 is a possible D gene (5 bases). CDR1 and CDR2 from the germline V gene are DFQATT and SNEGSKA (reference sequence). V lost 7 bases and J 8 bases, leaving 17 bases between the germline ends. This CDR3 contains 12 residues. This CDR3 reads CSVIRDRGGYTF. The CDR3 region has the DNA TGCAGTGTCATCCGGGACCGCGGGGGCTACACCTTC.

J is TRBJ2-3 and V is TRBV4-2, with 7 bases lining up with TRBD1. The germline V gene has CDR1 LGHNA and CDR2 YNFKEQ. This CDR3 is built from 15 residues. V lost 6 bases and J lost 3; bases outside the gene matches: 9. CDR3 nucleotide sequence: TGTGCCAGCAGTCGCCGGGACAGCCTAACAGATACGCAGTATTTT. Its translation: CASSRRDSLTDTQYF.

This rearrangement joins TRBV5-4 to TRBJ1-2; 7 bases fit TRBD1. V was clipped by 3 bases and J by 3 bases; unmatched bases: 8. Per germline, CDR1 SGHNT and CDR2 YYREEE (reference sequence). The CDR3 totals 15 residues. The CDR3 loop is CASSSTGVFHYGYTF. In DNA, the CDR3 is TGTGCCAGCAGCTCCACAGGGGTTTTTCACTATGGCTACACCTTC.

The chain recombines TRBV5-1 with TRBJ2-1; a weak D match, TRBD2 (6 bases). Trimming took 3 bases from V and 0 from J, leaving 10 bases between them. Germline CDR1 reads SGHRS; CDR2 reads YFSETQ. CDR3 size: 15 residues. CDR3 protein: CASSWGGNSYNEQFF. The CDR3 coding sequence is TGCGCCAGCAGCTGGGGCGGGAACTCCTACAATGAGCAGTTCTTC.

This clonotype was seen at least ten times. The rearrangement joins TRBV28 to TRBJ2-7, with a possible D match to TRBD1 (7 bases). The CDR3 consists of 15 residues. The germline V gene has CDR1 MDHEN and CDR2 SYDVKM. Trimming removed 6 bases at V and 0 bases at J, with 15 bases between. The CDR3 nucleotides are TGTGCCAGCAGACGGCGGGACAGCAGCTCCTACGAGCAGTACTTC. Protein sequence: CASRRRDSSSYEQYF.

The sample holds many counts of this clonotype. The rearrangement uses TRBV15 and TRBJ2-5; 9 nucleotides align to TRBD1. This CDR3 comprises 13 residues. V lost 5 bases and J lost 5; bases outside the gene matches: 3. The V gene's germline CDR1 is LNHNV and CDR2 YYDKDF (reference sequence). This CDR3 is CATSGDRAETQYF. DNA of the CDR3: TGTGCCACCAGCGGGGACAGGGCGGAGACCCAGTACTTC.

This clonotype was observed a handful of times. This chain uses TRBV6-6 with TRBJ2-1; 9 positions match TRBD1. The CDR3 runs 13 residues. Germline CDR1 reads MNHNY; CDR2 reads SVGAGI (reference sequence). V lost 8 bases to trimming and J lost 7 bases; unmatched junction nucleotides: 6. CDR3 coding DNA: TGTGCCAGCGAAGGACAGGGGACAAATGAGCAGTTCTTC. Translated: CASEGQGTNEQFF.

Many counts were recorded for this clonotype. The chain uses TRBV20-1 and TRBJ2-5, with 13 bases aligning to TRBD2. Germline V lookup: CDR1 DFQATT, CDR2 SNEGSKA (reference sequence). The CDR3 sequence is 14 residues long. Trimming took 7 bases from V and 4 from J; bases not matched to a gene: 6. The CDR3 protein is CSVTGLAGSETQYF. Written as DNA, the CDR3 is TGCAGTGTTACGGGACTAGCGGGGTCAGAGACCCAGTACTTC.

The CDR3 DNA follows: TGCAGCCACCTTGGACAGGGACTCAACACTGAAGCTTTCTTT. Residues: CSHLGQGLNTEAFF. V gene TRBV29-1 combines with J gene TRBJ1-1, with 8 bases fitting TRBD1. In germline, CDR1 is SQVTM, CDR2 ANQGSEA. V trimming: 8 bases; J trimming: 2 bases; junction bases outside the gene matches: 10. This CDR3 is 14 amino acids long. Variable domain in full (rest from reference TRBV29-1 and TRBJ1-1): SAVISQKPSRDICQRGTSLTIQCQVDSQVTMMFWYRQQPGQSLTLIATANQGSEATYESGFVIDKFPISRPNLTFSTLTVSNMSPEDSSIYLCSHLGQGLNTEAFFGQGTRLTVV.

In this sample, this clonotype turned up many times. The V and J genes are TRBV6-5 and TRBJ2-1, with D perhaps TRBD1 (6 bases). The CDR3 is 18 amino acids. Germline V gene sequence: CDR1 MNHEY, CDR2 SVGAGI. Trimming removed 0 bases from V and 2 bases from J, with 17 bases in between. This chain's CDR3 is CASSYSKQGQGTYNEQFF. In DNA form, the CDR3 reads TGTGCCAGCAGTTACTCGAAACAGGGTCAAGGTACCTACAATGAGCAGTTCTTC.

This clonotype was seen at least ten times. The rearrangement links TRBV6-6 to TRBJ1-5; D is undetermined. Germline V gives CDR1 MNHNY, CDR2 SVGAGI (reference sequence). Trimming cost V 6 bases and J 2 bases, with 11 bases left between them. The CDR3 is 14 amino acids. The DNA for the CDR3 is TGTGCCAGCAGGGGATCTGGGGGCAATCAGCCCCAGCATTTT. Its translation is CASRGSGGNQPQHF.

This clonotype occurred a few times. The chain couples TRBV27 to TRBJ2-1; TRBD1 agrees at 8 bases. Germline values: CDR1 MNHEY, CDR2 SMNVEV (reference sequence). This CDR3 has 17 residues. J was trimmed by 5 bases and V by 5 bases; bases with no gene match: 14. The CDR3 DNA is TGTGCCAGCAGTACTGCTCCGACAGGGGCTTTTAACAATGAGCAGTTCTTC. Translation: CASSTAPTGAFNNEQFF.

The chain is built from TRBV7-9 and TRBJ1-3; maybe TRBD1 (6 bases). The V and J ends lost 4 bases and 0 bases respectively, with 13 bases between them. The germline gives CDR1 SEHNR, CDR2 FQNEAQ (reference sequence). The length of the CDR3 is 16 residues. The CDR3 region is CASSSRPTGSGNTIYF. The CDR3 nucleotides are TGTGCCAGCAGCTCTAGACCGACAGGCTCTGGAAACACCATATATTTT.

This clonotype was recorded at least ten times. The chain recombines TRBV7-9 with TRBJ2-5; 7 bases line up with TRBD1. Germline assignment: CDR1 SEHNR and CDR2 FQNEAQ (reference sequence). This CDR3 has 17 residues. Trimming removed 5 bases from V and 2 bases from J; junction bases left unmatched: 14. CDR3 coding DNA: TGTGCCAGCAGCCCCAGGACCGGGACAGCAGTTCAAGAGACCCAGTACTTC. Translation gives CASSPRTGTAVQETQYF.

A note on this clonotype: A much more abundant neighbour one base away suggests this may be a read error. This chain links TRBV24-1 with TRBJ1-2; 9 positions agree with TRBD1. Germline V gene data show CDR1 as KGHDR and CDR2 as SFDVKD. The CDR3 is 15 amino acids. This chain's CDR3 is CATSDRTGANYGYIF. CDR3 DNA sequence: TGTGCCACCAGTGATCGGACAGGGGCTAACTATGGCTACATCTTC.

This clonotype was seen more than once but under ten times. V and J are TRBV5-1 and TRBJ2-5, with TRBD1 matching 12 bases. The CDR3 consists of 16 residues. CDR1 is SGHRS and CDR2 is YFSETQ in the germline V gene. Trimming at V came to 0 bases and at J to 4 bases, leaving 4 bases not matched to a gene. The CDR3: CASSLVGTGGAETQYF. The CDR3 DNA sequence: TGCGCCAGCAGCTTGGTTGGGACAGGGGGCGCAGAGACCCAGTACTTC.

This clonotype was counted many times. This chain joins TRBV6-2 or TRBV6-3 and TRBJ2-5; D gene ambiguous. This CDR3 is built from 15 residues. In germline, CDR1 is MNHEY, CDR2 SVGEGT. The V gene lost 7 bases and the J gene lost 1 base, with 16 bases spanning the gap. For the CDR3, the DNA is TGTGCCAGCACTCCAGGCCGAACCTCCCAAGAGACCCAGTACTTC. As protein: CASTPGRTSQETQYF.

This clonotype was seen repeatedly, ten times or more. The chain joins TRBV4-1 to TRBJ1-5; D is unclear. Looked up from germline, CDR1 is MGHRA and CDR2 is YSYEKL. The CDR3 contains 15 residues. Trimming took off 4 bases at V and 0 bases at J, with 10 bases between the two ends. CDR3 DNA sequence: TGCGCCAGCAGCCTCAGCGGAAATAGCAATCAGCCCCAGCATTTT. This gives the protein CASSLSGNSNQPQHF.

This clonotype turned up a few times. This CDR3 reads CASSVVRGTEAFF. CDR3 bases: TGTGCCAGCAGCGTAGTGAGGGGAACTGAAGCTTTCTTT. V usage is TRBV9 and J usage is TRBJ1-1; possibly TRBD1 for D (5 bases). The germline V and J ends were trimmed by 0 bases and 5 bases, with 8 bases remaining between them. CDR3 length: 13 residues. Germline V gene lookup returns CDR1 SGDLS and CDR2 YYNGEE. The variable domain in full, with the rest retrieved from reference TRBV9 and TRBJ1-1, is DSGVTQTPKHLITATGQRVTLRCSPRSGDLSVYWYQQSLDQGLQFLIQYYNGEERAKGNILERFSAQQFPDLHSELNLSSLELGDSALYFCASSVVRGTEAFFGQGTRLTVV.

V and J are TRBV4-3 and TRBJ2-1; 9 positions agree with TRBD1. Trimming removed 1 base from V and 9 bases from J; junction bases left unmatched: 13. The CDR3 loop spans 17 amino acids. The germline V gene has CDR1 LGHNA and CDR2 YSLEER. Here the CDR3 DNA reads TGCGCCAGCAGCCAAGCACAGACAGGGGGATCTCGGGGTGAGCAGTTCTTC. Translating gives CASSQAQTGGSRGEQFF.

The gene calls are TRBV20-1 and TRBJ1-2; D unclear. The CDR3 length is 13 residues. Per the germline V gene, CDR1 is DFQATT and CDR2 is SNEGSKA (reference sequence). V was trimmed by 1 base and J by 7 bases, leaving 13 bases between them. The CDR3 loop is CSARALDHSGYTF. The DNA for the CDR3 is TGCAGTGCTAGAGCCCTTGATCACTCTGGCTACACCTTC.

This clonotype has ten or more counts. The chain carries TRBV20-1 and TRBJ2-5; the D gene could be TRBD1 or TRBD2 (5 bases each). This CDR3 is built from 12 residues. V lost 0 bases and J 12 bases, leaving 14 bases between the germline ends. The V gene's germline CDR1 is DFQATT and CDR2 SNEGSKA (reference sequence). The CDR3 bases are TGCAGTGCTAGAGATCAAGGGACCTCAAAGTACTTC. It codes for CSARDQGTSKYF.

This CDR3 is CASSREGGQGRYGYTF. The CDR3 DNA reads TGTGCCAGCTCACGAGAAGGGGGACAGGGACGATATGGCTACACCTTC. The chain is built from TRBV18 and TRBJ1-2, with TRBD1 matching over 9 bases. The V and J ends lost 4 bases and 5 bases, in that order; junction bases with no gene match: 11. The CDR3 runs to 16 residues. The germline V gene has CDR1 KGHSH and CDR2 LQKENI. Looking up the rest from reference TRBV18 and TRBJ1-2 gives the full variable domain: NAGVMQNPRHLVRRRGQEARLRCSPMKGHSHVYWYRQLPEEGLKFMVYLQKENIIDESGMPKERFSAEFPKEGPSILRIQQVVRGDSAAYFCASSREGGQGRYGYTFGSGTRLTVV.